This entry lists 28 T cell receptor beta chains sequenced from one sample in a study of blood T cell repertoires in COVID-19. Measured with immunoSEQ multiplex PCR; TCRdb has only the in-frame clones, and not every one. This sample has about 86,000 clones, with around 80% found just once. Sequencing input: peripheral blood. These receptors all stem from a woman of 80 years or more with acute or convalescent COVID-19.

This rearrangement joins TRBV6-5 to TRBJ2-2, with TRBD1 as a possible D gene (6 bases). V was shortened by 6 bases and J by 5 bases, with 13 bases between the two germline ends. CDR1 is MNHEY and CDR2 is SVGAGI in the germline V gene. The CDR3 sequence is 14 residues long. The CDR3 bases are TGTGCCAGCAGCTTCAGGGGTCTGACCGGGGAGCTGTTTTTT. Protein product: CASSFRGLTGELFF.

CDR3 sequence reads: CASSQGQGVYTQYF. CDR3 DNA: TGTGCCAGCAGTCAGGGACAGGGGGTTTATACGCAGTATTTT. This chain joins TRBV6-4 and TRBJ2-3, with 11 nucleotides matching TRBD1. Germline-derived CDR1 and CDR2 are MRHNA and SNTAGT. CDR3 size: 14 residues. J lost 7 bases, V lost 5 bases, and 5 bases had no gene match.

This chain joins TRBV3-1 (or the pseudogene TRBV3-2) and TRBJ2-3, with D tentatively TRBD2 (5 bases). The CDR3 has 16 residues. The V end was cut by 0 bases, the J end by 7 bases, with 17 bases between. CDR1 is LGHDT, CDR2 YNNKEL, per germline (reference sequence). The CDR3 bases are TGTGCCAGCAGCCAAGAGGTGGGAGTAAAACAAAATACGCAGTATTTT. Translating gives CASSQEVGVKQNTQYF.

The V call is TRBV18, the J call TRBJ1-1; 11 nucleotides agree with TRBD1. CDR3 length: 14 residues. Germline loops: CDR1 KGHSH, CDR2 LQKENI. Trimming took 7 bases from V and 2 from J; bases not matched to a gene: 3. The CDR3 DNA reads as TGTGCCAGCTATCGGACAGGGGGCAACACTGAAGCTTTCTTT. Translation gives CASYRTGGNTEAFF.

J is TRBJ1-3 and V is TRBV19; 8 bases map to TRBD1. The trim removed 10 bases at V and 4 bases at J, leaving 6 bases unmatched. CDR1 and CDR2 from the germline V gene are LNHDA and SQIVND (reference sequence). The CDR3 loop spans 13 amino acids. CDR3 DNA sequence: TGTGCCACGGGACAGGAGTCGGGAAACACCATATATTTT. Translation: CATGQESGNTIYF.

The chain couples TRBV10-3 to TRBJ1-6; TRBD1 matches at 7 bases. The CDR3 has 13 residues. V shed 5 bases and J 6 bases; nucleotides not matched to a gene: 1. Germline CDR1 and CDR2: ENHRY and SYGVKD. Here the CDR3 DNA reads TGTGCCATCAGTTGGGACAGTAATTCACCCCTCCACTTT. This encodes CAISWDSNSPLHF.

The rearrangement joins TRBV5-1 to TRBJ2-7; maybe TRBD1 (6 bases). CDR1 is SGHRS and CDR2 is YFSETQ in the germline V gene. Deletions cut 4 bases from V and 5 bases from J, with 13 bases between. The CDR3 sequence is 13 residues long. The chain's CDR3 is CASSPGQTHEQYF. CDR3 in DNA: TGCGCCAGCAGCCCCGGACAGACTCACGAGCAGTACTTC.

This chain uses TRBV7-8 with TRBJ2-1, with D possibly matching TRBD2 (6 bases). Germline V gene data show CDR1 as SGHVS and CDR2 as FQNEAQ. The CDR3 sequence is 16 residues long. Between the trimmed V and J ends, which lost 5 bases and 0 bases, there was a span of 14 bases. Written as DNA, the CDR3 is TGTGCCAGCAGCGGACGTAGCGGAAGCTCCTACAATGAGCAGTTCTTC. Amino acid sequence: CASSGRSGSSYNEQFF.

The CDR3 region has the DNA TGTGCCAGCAGCGTAACAAATGAAAAACTGTTTTTT. This sequence encodes CASSVTNEKLFF. V and J are TRBV7-9 and TRBJ1-4, with D unclear. V dropped 5 bases and J dropped 5 bases, with 6 bases sitting between them. This CDR3 region has 12 residues. Germline assignment: CDR1 SEHNR and CDR2 FQNEAQ (reference sequence).

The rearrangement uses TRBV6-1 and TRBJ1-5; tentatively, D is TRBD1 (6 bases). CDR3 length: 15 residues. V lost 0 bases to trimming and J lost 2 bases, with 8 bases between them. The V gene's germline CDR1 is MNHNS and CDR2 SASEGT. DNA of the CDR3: TGTGCCAGCAGTGAAGCGGGGGCTGGCAATCAGCCCCAGCATTTT. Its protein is CASSEAGAGNQPQHF.

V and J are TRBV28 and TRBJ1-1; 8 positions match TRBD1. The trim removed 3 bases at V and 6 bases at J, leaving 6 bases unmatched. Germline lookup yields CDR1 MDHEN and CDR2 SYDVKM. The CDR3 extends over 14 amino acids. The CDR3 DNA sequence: TGTGCCAGCAGTTTCAACAGGGGGGTGGCTGAAGCTTTCTTT. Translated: CASSFNRGVAEAFF. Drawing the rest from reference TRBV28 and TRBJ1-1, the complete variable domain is DVKVTQSSRYLVKRTGEKVFLECVQDMDHENMFWYRQDPGLGLRLIYFSYDVKMKEKGDIPEGYSVSREKKERFSLILESASTNQTSMYLCASSFNRGVAEAFFGQGTRLTVV.

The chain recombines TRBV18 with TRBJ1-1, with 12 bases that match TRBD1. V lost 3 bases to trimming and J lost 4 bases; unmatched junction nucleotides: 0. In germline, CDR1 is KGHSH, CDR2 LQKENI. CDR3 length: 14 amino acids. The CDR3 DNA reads TGTGCCAGCTCACCGGGACAGGGGGCCACTGAAGCTTTCTTT. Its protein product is CASSPGQGATEAFF.

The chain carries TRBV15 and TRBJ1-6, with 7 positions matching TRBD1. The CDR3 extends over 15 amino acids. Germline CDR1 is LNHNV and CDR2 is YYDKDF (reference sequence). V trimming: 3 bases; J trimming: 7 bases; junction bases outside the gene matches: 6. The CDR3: CATSRVLQGNSPLHF. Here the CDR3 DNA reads TGTGCCACCAGCAGGGTGTTACAGGGGAATTCACCCCTCCACTTT. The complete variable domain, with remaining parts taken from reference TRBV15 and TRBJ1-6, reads DAMVIQNPRYQVTQFGKPVTLSCSQTLNHNVMYWYQQKSSQAPKLLFHYYDKDFNNEADTPDNFQSRRPNTSFCFLDIRSPGLGDTAMYLCATSRVLQGNSPLHFGNGTRLTVT.

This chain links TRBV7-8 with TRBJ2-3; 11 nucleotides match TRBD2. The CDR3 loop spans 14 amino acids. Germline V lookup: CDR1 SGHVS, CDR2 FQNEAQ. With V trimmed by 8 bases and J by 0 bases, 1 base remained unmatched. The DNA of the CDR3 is TGTGCCAGCCGACTAGCGGGGAGCACAGATACGCAGTATTTT. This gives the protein CASRLAGSTDTQYF.

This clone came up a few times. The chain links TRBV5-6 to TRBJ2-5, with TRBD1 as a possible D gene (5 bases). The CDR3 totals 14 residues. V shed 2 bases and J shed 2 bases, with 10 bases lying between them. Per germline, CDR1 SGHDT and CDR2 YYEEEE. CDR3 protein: CASSFRAGQETQYF. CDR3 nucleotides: TGTGCCAGCAGCTTTAGAGCAGGGCAAGAGACCCAGTACTTC.

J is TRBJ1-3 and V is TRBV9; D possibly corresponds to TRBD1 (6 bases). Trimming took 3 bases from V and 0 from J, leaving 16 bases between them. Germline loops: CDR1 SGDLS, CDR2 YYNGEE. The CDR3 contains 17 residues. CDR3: CASSEGRGTISGNTIYF. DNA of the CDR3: TGTGCCAGCAGCGAAGGGAGGGGGACGATCTCTGGAAACACCATATATTTT.

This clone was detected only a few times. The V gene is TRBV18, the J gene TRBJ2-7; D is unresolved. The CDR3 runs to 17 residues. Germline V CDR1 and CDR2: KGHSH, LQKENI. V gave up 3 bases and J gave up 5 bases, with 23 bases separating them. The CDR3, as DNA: TGTGCCAGCTCACCGTCCCGGGTGCCAGCGTCCCTCCACGAGCAGTACTTC. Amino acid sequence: CASSPSRVPASLHEQYF.

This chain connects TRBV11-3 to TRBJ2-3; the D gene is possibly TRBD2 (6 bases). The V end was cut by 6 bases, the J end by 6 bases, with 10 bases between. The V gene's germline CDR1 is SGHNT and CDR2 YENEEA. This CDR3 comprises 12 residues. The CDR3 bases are TGTGCCAGCAGTTTCGGAGGGGATACGCAGTATTTT. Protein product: CASSFGGDTQYF.

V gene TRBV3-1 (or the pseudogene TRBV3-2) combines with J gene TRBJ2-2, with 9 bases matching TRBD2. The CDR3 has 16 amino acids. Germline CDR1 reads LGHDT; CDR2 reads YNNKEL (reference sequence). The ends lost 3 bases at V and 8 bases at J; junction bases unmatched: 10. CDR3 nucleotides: TGTGCCAGCAGCCAGGCTTGGGCTAGCGGGAATGGGGAGCTGTTTTTT. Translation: CASSQAWASGNGELFF.

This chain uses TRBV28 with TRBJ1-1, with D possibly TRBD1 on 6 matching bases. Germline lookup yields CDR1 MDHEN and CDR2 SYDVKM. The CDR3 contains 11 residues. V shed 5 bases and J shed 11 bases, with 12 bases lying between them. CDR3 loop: CASSLRGEAFF. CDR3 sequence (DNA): TGTGCCAGCAGTCTCAGGGGAGAGGCTTTCTTT.

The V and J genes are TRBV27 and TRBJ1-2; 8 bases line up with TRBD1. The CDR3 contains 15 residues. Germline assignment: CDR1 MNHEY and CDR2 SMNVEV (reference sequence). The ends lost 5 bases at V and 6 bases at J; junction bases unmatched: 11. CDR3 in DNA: TGTGCCAGCAGTCAGTGGACAGGGCGGCCGGATGGCTACACCTTC. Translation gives CASSQWTGRPDGYTF.

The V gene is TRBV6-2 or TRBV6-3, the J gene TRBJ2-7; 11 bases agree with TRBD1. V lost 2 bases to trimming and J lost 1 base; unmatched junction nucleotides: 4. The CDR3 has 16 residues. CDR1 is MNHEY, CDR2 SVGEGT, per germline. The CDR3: CASSYPDRGRSYEQYF. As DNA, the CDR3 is TGTGCCAGCAGTTACCCGGACAGGGGGCGATCCTACGAGCAGTACTTC.

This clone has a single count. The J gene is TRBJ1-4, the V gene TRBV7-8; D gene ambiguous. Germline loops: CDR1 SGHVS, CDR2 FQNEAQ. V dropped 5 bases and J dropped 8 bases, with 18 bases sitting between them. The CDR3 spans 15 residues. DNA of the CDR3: TGTGCCAGCAGCCCCCGGGTGGAGGCTCGAGAAAAACTGTTTTTT. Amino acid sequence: CASSPRVEAREKLFF.

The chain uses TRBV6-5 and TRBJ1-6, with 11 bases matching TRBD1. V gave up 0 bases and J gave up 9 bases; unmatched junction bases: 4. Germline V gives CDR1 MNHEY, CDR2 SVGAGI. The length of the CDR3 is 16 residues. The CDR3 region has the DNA TGTGCCAGCAGTTACTCTGGACAGGGGGCCAGTTCACCCCTCCACTTT. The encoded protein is CASSYSGQGASSPLHF.

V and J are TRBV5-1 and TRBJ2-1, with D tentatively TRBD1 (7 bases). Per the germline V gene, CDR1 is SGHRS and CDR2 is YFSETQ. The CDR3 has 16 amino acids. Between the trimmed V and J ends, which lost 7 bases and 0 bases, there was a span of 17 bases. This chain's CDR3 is CASRTEGASSYNEQFF. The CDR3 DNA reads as TGCGCCAGCCGTACGGAGGGGGCAAGCTCCTACAATGAGCAGTTCTTC.

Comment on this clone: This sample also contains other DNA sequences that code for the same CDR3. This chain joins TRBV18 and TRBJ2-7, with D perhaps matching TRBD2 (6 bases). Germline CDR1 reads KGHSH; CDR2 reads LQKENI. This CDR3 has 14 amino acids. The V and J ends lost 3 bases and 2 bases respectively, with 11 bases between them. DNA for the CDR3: TGTGCCAGCTCACCGGAAGGCGGGACCTACGAGCAGTACTTC. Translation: CASSPEGGTYEQYF.

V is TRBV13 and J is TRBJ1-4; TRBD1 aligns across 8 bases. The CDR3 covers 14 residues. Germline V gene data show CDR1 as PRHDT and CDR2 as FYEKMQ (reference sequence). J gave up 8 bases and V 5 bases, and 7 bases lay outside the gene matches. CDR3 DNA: TGTGCCAGCAGCACAGGGGGGATAAGGGAAAAACTGTTTTTT. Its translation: CASSTGGIREKLFF.

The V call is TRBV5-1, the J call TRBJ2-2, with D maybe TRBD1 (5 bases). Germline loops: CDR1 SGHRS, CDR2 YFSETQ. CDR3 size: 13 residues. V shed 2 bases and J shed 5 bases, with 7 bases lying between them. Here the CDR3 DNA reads TGCGCCAGCAGCTTTCAGGGAACCGGGGAGCTGTTTTTT. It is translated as CASSFQGTGELFF.